Presented here are 10 T cell receptor beta chains from one specimen sequenced in a study of blood T cell repertoires in COVID-19. TCRdb keeps only in-frame clones here, not all; method: immunoSEQ multiplex PCR. The table has 68,000 or so clones, roughly 90% seen once. The sequencing input was peripheral blood. The receptors were sampled from a man aged 40-49 years with COVID-19, enrolled during active disease.

This rearrangement joins TRBV2 to TRBJ1-2; D is unresolved. Between the trimmed V and J ends, which lost 4 bases and 6 bases, there was a span of 12 bases. The CDR3 has 13 residues. Germline V gene sequence: CDR1 SNHLY, CDR2 FYNNEI. The CDR3 nucleotides read TGTGCCAGCAGTGTCGGGGAATCGGATGGCTACACCTTC. It translates to CASSVGESDGYTF.

The V gene is TRBV4-2, the J gene TRBJ2-1; TRBD2 agrees at 14 bases. This CDR3 has 18 amino acids. CDR1 is LGHNA, CDR2 YNFKEQ, per germline. V shed 0 bases and J 0 bases; nucleotides not matched to a gene: 1. CDR3 coding DNA: TGTGCCAGCAGCCAAGAGGGACTAGCGGGGGCCTCCTACAATGAGCAGTTCTTC. It translates to CASSQEGLAGASYNEQFF.

This sequence joins TRBV10-3 and TRBJ2-1, with a weak D call TRBD2 (6 bases). The CDR3 is 14 residues long. The germline V gene encodes CDR1 ENHRY and CDR2 SYGVKD. V lost 0 bases and J lost 4, with 7 bases in between. The CDR3 spells CAISESREYNEQFF. The CDR3, as DNA: TGTGCCATCAGTGAGTCTCGGGAGTACAATGAGCAGTTCTTC.

The V call is TRBV3-1 (or the pseudogene TRBV3-2), the J call TRBJ1-2; D might be TRBD1 (5 bases). Trimming removed 1 base from V and 1 base from J, with 13 bases in between. The germline gives CDR1 LGHDT, CDR2 YNNKEL (reference sequence). The CDR3 length is 16 residues. The CDR3: CASSQVGGEFNYGYTF. CDR3 nucleotide sequence: TGTGCCAGCAGCCAAGTTGGAGGGGAATTTAACTATGGCTACACCTTC.

This clone was seen a few times. The CDR3 is CASSPDRGYGYTF. The CDR3 DNA reads as TGTGCCAGCAGCCCGGACAGGGGCTATGGCTACACCTTC. The V and J genes are TRBV5-4 and TRBJ1-2; 9 bases line up with TRBD1. The length of the CDR3 is 13 residues. From germline, CDR1 is SGHNT and CDR2 YYREEE (reference sequence). Trimming at V came to 4 bases and at J to 4 bases, leaving 2 bases not matched to a gene.

In DNA, the CDR3 is TGTGCCAGCAGTGATCAGGGGCCTAGCAATCAGCCCCAGCATTTT. This translates into CASSDQGPSNQPQHF. V gene TRBV6-1 combines with J gene TRBJ1-5; D possibly corresponds to TRBD1 (6 bases). CDR3 length: 15 residues. V was cut by 3 bases and J by 0 bases, with 9 bases left in between. The germline CDR1 and CDR2 sequences are MNHNS and SASEGT.

The V gene is TRBV28, the J gene TRBJ2-3; maybe TRBD1 (6 bases). Deletions cut 6 bases from V and 4 bases from J, with 20 bases between. The CDR3 covers 16 residues. CDR1 is MDHEN, CDR2 SYDVKM, per germline. CDR3 protein: CASSPVGNRAPDTQYF. The DNA of the CDR3 is TGTGCCAGCAGCCCAGTCGGGAACAGGGCTCCAGATACGCAGTATTTT.

Here the CDR3 reads CASSSSGFSYNEQFF. The DNA for the CDR3 is TGCGCCAGCAGCAGTAGCGGGTTCTCCTACAATGAGCAGTTCTTC. The chain joins TRBV5-1 to TRBJ2-1; 7 nucleotides agree with TRBD2. V shed 4 bases, J shed 0 bases, and the junction held 4 bases outside the gene matches. Germline CDR1 SGHRS, CDR2 YFSETQ. The CDR3 contains 15 residues.

In DNA, the CDR3 is TGCGCCAGCAGCTTGGAGGCGGGTGGCTCCTACAATGAGCAGTTCTTC. Translated, it gives CASSLEAGGSYNEQFF. This chain links TRBV5-1 with TRBJ2-1, with D perhaps TRBD2 (5 bases). This CDR3 has 16 residues. Trimming shortened V by 0 bases and J by 0 bases, and 10 bases separated the two germline ends. The germline V gene has CDR1 SGHRS and CDR2 YFSETQ.

The V call is TRBV7-9, the J call TRBJ1-4; D unclear. The CDR3 length is 13 residues. The germline V and J ends were trimmed by 2 bases and 5 bases, with 6 bases remaining between them. Germline assignment: CDR1 SEHNR and CDR2 FQNEAQ (reference sequence). The CDR3 nucleotides are TGTGCCAGCAGCTTAACGGTAAATGAAAAACTGTTTTTT. Translating it yields CASSLTVNEKLFF.